A single sample is the source of the 6 T cell receptor beta chains below, sequenced in a study of radiotherapy plus CTLA-4 blockade in lung cancer. Assay: immunoSEQ multiplex PCR; the TCRdb copy retains only in-frame clones and omits some. The sample contains roughly 62,000 clones, around 69% of which appear only once. Sample: peripheral blood, taken from a patient treated with radiotherapy plus ipilimumab. All receptors come from a human donor with non-small cell lung cancer who had a complete response to radiotherapy plus ipilimumab.

The genes are TRBV5-1 and TRBJ2-7, with D unresolved. This CDR3 has 13 residues. The V end lost 0 bases, the J end lost 2 bases, and 6 bases lay between the germline ends. CDR1 and CDR2 (germline): SGHRS, YFSETQ. As DNA, the CDR3 is TGCGCCAGCAGCTTGGACAGTCCCTACGAGCAGTACTTC. Amino acid sequence: CASSLDSPYEQYF.

V is TRBV11-3 and J is TRBJ2-5, with TRBD1 matching over 11 bases. J lost 4 bases, V lost 5 bases, and 18 bases had no gene match. The CDR3 is made up of 19 amino acids. Germline CDR1 and CDR2: SGHNT and YENEEA. The CDR3 sequence is CASSNTNWLGQGEGETQYF. CDR3 DNA: TGTGCCAGCAGCAATACCAACTGGCTGGGACAGGGGGAAGGAGAGACCCAGTACTTC. Supplemented by reference TRBV11-3 and TRBJ2-5, the full variable domain reads EAGVVQSPRYKIIEKKQPVAFWCNPISGHNTLYWYLQNLGQGPELLIRYENEEAVDDSQLPKDRFSAERLKGVDSTLKIQPAELGDSAVYLCASSNTNWLGQGEGETQYFGPGTRLLVL.

This chain links TRBV6-6 with TRBJ1-1; D is uncertain. This CDR3 has 15 residues. Trimming pared 2 bases from V and 0 bases from J, leaving 10 bases between. CDR1 and CDR2 from the germline V gene are MNHNY and SVGAGI (reference sequence). The CDR3 is CASSYNLGVNTEAFF. The CDR3 DNA reads as TGTGCCAGCAGTTACAACCTAGGAGTGAACACTGAAGCTTTCTTT.

CDR3 in DNA: TGCAGTGCTATCCGAGCTTATGGCTACACCTTC. Translation gives CSAIRAYGYTF. V and J are TRBV20-1 and TRBJ1-2, with no clear D. Trimming took 4 bases from V and 5 from J, leaving 8 bases between them. Germline assignment: CDR1 DFQATT and CDR2 SNEGSKA (reference sequence). This CDR3 spans 11 amino acids.

The V call is TRBV11-3, the J call TRBJ2-1; D is perhaps TRBD2 (5 bases). Germline CDR1 SGHNT, CDR2 YENEEA. V lost 2 bases and J 0 bases, leaving 8 bases between the germline ends. The CDR3 loop spans 15 amino acids. The CDR3, as DNA: TGTGCCAGCAGCTTATCTGGGAGCTCCTACAATGAGCAGTTCTTC. It specifies CASSLSGSSYNEQFF.

Only one count was recorded for this clone. V gene TRBV11-2 combines with J gene TRBJ1-1; D call uncertain. Germline V gene lookup returns CDR1 SGHAT and CDR2 FQNNGV. The CDR3 covers 12 residues. Between the trimmed V and J ends, which lost 4 bases and 4 bases, there was a span of 7 bases. CDR3 nucleotides: TGTGCCAGCAGCTGGGCTGCCACTGAAGCTTTCTTT. This gives the protein CASSWAATEAFF.